The text below deals with one T cell receptor (beta chain). The antigen is not known. These data originate in a study of CD8 T cells in ankylosing spondylitis. Generation of TCR beta libraries employed quantitative 5'-RACE incorporating molecular barcodes. TCRdb independently ran MiXCR on the 5' RACE reads; one entry per CDR3 protein. The sample has about 210,000 distinct CDR3 sequences; 7% to 8% are singletons. Study-wide results and caveats: Ankylosing spondylitis blood appeared to carry a characteristic TCR beta motif of fewer than 10 highly homologous variants. The authors reported significant enrichment of disease-linked clones in matched ankylosing spondylitis synovial fluid.

Germline lookup yields CDR1 DFQATT and CDR2 SNEGSKA (reference sequence). The CDR3 spans 15 residues. V dropped 0 bases and J dropped 0 bases, with 9 bases sitting between them. This sequence joins TRBV20-1 and TRBJ2-4; weak D call: TRBD2 (5 bases). This receptor was obtained from a male donor with ankylosing spondylitis. The sample was blood, either unsorted or a sorted T cell fraction (not recorded which). Here the CDR3 DNA reads TGCAGTGCTAGAGATCGGCGGGTAGCCAAAAACATTCAGTACTTC. Protein: CSARDRRVAKNIQYF.